Listed here are 28 T cell receptor beta chains from one sample, sequenced in a study of T cell changes during pregnancy in multiple sclerosis (dated by TCRdb to the late 2010s). Receptor amplification or capture employed the immunoSEQ multiplex PCR assay. Imported from immuneACCESS, the table was reduced by TCRdb to in-frame sequences with V and J called. These copies leave out some clones; in studies compared against another copy, an unresolved V gene accounts for under half, and the cause of the remainder is not known. For this sample the table gives tens of thousands of clones, of which approximately 91% were detected only once. Approximately 1.3% of the sample rests with the top ten. Material for sequencing was PBMCs (not recorded whether the cells were cultured). The receptors come from a female donor with multiple sclerosis, enrolled in a pregnancy study.

This chain links TRBV18 with TRBJ2-3, with a tentative D call TRBD2 (6 bases). The CDR3 has 16 amino acids. Germline assignment: CDR1 KGHSH and CDR2 LQKENI. V was clipped by 7 bases and J by 0 bases, with 17 bases between them. In nucleotides, the CDR3 is TGTGCCAGCTTTACCCGGAGCGGGTGGAGCACAGATACGCAGTATTTT. This gives the protein CASFTRSGWSTDTQYF.

The chain uses TRBV9 and TRBJ2-1, with 13 positions matching TRBD2. V shed 3 bases and J 9 bases; nucleotides not matched to a gene: 12. CDR1 SGDLS and CDR2 YYNGEE come from the germline V gene. The CDR3 is 17 residues long. The chain's CDR3 is CASSGETGLAGAGEQFF. The DNA for the CDR3 is TGTGCCAGCAGCGGAGAGACAGGACTAGCGGGAGCCGGTGAGCAGTTCTTC. Full variable domain (missing parts from reference TRBV9 and TRBJ2-1): DSGVTQTPKHLITATGQRVTLRCSPRSGDLSVYWYQQSLDQGLQFLIQYYNGEERAKGNILERFSAQQFPDLHSELNLSSLELGDSALYFCASSGETGLAGAGEQFFGPGTRLTVL.

The J gene is TRBJ1-2, the V gene TRBV6-5; D gene unclear. Between the trimmed V and J ends, which lost 8 bases and 4 bases, there was a span of 11 bases. Germline CDR1 and CDR2: MNHEY and SVGAGI. The CDR3 sequence is 12 residues long. CDR3 bases: TGTGCCAGCGCCTCGCAAGCCTATGGCTACACCTTC. Its translation is CASASQAYGYTF.

The J gene is TRBJ2-6, the V gene TRBV2; D is uncertain. V was cut by 6 bases and J by 0 bases, with 9 bases left in between. The germline V gene encodes CDR1 SNHLY and CDR2 FYNNEI. The CDR3 spans 15 residues. The CDR3 nucleotides read TGTGCCAGCAGATCGACCGTCTCTGGGGCCAACGTCCTGACTTTC. Translated: CASRSTVSGANVLTF.

The gene calls are TRBV27 and TRBJ2-7, with D possibly being TRBD1 or TRBD2 (5 bases each). Germline-derived CDR1 and CDR2 are MNHEY and SMNVEV (reference sequence). This CDR3 is 16 amino acids long. V gave up 5 bases and J gave up 4 bases, with 21 bases separating them. In DNA, the CDR3 is TGTGCCAGCAGTCCATCTTCCGGGACCTACTTTTACGAGCAGTACTTC. It encodes CASSPSSGTYFYEQYF.

V usage is TRBV5-1 and J usage is TRBJ2-7, with D tentatively TRBD1 or TRBD2 (6 bases each). The CDR3 has 15 residues. Germline V CDR1 and CDR2: SGHRS, YFSETQ. V dropped 5 bases and J dropped 2 bases, with 17 bases sitting between them. This CDR3 is CASSWKGGPTYEQYF. CDR3 in DNA: TGCGCCAGCAGTTGGAAGGGGGGACCTACCTACGAGCAGTACTTC.

This clone was counted only a few times. This CDR3 is CASGRGESNQPQHF. CDR3 DNA sequence: TGTGCCAGTGGCAGGGGGGAGAGCAATCAGCCCCAGCATTTT. The chain recombines TRBV6-5 with TRBJ1-5; 7 bases map to TRBD1. The CDR3 spans 14 residues. Germline V lookup: CDR1 MNHEY, CDR2 SVGAGI. The V gene end was trimmed by 9 bases and the J gene end by 1 base; junction bases not matched to a gene: 6.

The chain joins TRBV4-1 to TRBJ2-1; TRBD2 matches at 10 bases. The ends lost 4 bases at V and 8 bases at J; junction bases unmatched: 8. CDR3 length: 15 residues. CDR1 is MGHRA and CDR2 is YSYEKL in the germline V gene. CDR3 sequence: CASSLTGLASDEQFF. For the CDR3, the DNA is TGCGCCAGCAGCCTAACGGGACTAGCGAGCGATGAGCAGTTCTTC.

The chain recombines TRBV11-2 with TRBJ2-1; 7 nucleotides line up with TRBD2. Losses at the gene ends were 5 bases for V and 2 bases for J; bases not matched to a gene: 6. In germline, CDR1 is SGHAT, CDR2 FQNNGV. The CDR3 spans 15 residues. The CDR3 DNA sequence: TGTGCCAGCAGCCCCAACCTAGCGGCCTACAATGAGCAGTTCTTC. Translating gives CASSPNLAAYNEQFF.

The V and J genes are TRBV5-1 and TRBJ2-2; TRBD2 aligns across 14 bases. Per germline, CDR1 SGHRS and CDR2 YFSETQ. This CDR3 has 17 amino acids. V shed 3 bases and J 5 bases; nucleotides not matched to a gene: 6. The CDR3 DNA reads TGCGCCAGCAGCTGGGGGACTAGCGGGAGTGAAACCGGGGAGCTGTTTTTT. It encodes CASSWGTSGSETGELFF.

The V and J genes are TRBV19 and TRBJ2-2, with 9 nucleotides matching TRBD1. CDR3 length: 13 residues. V lost 6 bases and J lost 7; bases outside the gene matches: 3. Per germline, CDR1 LNHDA and CDR2 SQIVND (reference sequence). The CDR3 sequence: CASRQGAGGELFF. CDR3 nucleotide sequence: TGTGCCAGTAGACAGGGGGCGGGCGGGGAGCTGTTTTTT.

The genes are TRBV5-6 and TRBJ2-2; 13 nucleotides match TRBD2. CDR1 is SGHDT and CDR2 is YYEEEE in the germline V gene. There are 17 residues in the CDR3. Trimming took 4 bases from V and 5 from J; bases not matched to a gene: 8. The CDR3 loop reads CASSPTSGRAETGELFF. CDR3 coding DNA: TGTGCCAGCAGCCCTACTAGCGGGAGGGCTGAAACCGGGGAGCTGTTTTTT.

The chain combines TRBV7-2 with TRBJ1-5; no definite D call. V lost 5 bases to trimming and J lost 0 bases, with 11 bases between them. CDR1 and CDR2 (germline): SGHTA, FQGNSA. The CDR3 spans 15 residues. CDR3 region: CASSQVGNSNQPQHF. In DNA form, the CDR3 reads TGTGCCAGCAGCCAAGTGGGGAATAGCAATCAGCCCCAGCATTTT.

This clone was detected a few times. The rearrangement uses TRBV5-6 and TRBJ2-7; 7 positions match TRBD2. V lost 0 bases and J lost 0; bases outside the gene matches: 6. The CDR3 contains 16 residues. CDR1 is SGHDT and CDR2 is YYEEEE in the germline V gene. This CDR3 reads CASSLGWGGPSYEQYF. The CDR3 region has the DNA TGTGCCAGCAGCTTGGGGTGGGGGGGACCCTCCTACGAGCAGTACTTC. Together with reference TRBV5-6 and TRBJ2-7, the CDR3 gives the full variable domain: DAGVTQSPTHLIKTRGQQVTLRCSPKSGHDTVSWYQQALGQGPQFIFQYYEEEERQRGNFPDRFSGHQFPNYSSELNVNALLLGDSALYLCASSLGWGGPSYEQYFGPGTRLTVT.

The table lists this clone with a count of one. The CDR3 sequence is CASLDPGEGTEAFF. The CDR3 DNA reads as TGCGCCAGCCTCGACCCGGGGGAAGGGACTGAAGCTTTCTTT. V usage is TRBV10-2 and J usage is TRBJ1-1; TRBD1 is a possible D gene (5 bases). This CDR3 region has 14 residues. The ends were cut back, 8 bases at V and 5 bases at J, with 18 bases in the middle. Per germline, CDR1 WSHSY and CDR2 SAAADI.

J is TRBJ2-1 and V is TRBV5-1; 11 bases line up with TRBD2. V lost 0 bases and J lost 7; bases outside the gene matches: 3. The CDR3 runs to 15 residues. The germline gives CDR1 SGHRS, CDR2 YFSETQ. Written as DNA, the CDR3 is TGCGCCAGCAGCTTGGAAGGACTAGCGGGTAATGAGCAGTTCTTC. This sequence encodes CASSLEGLAGNEQFF. Together with reference TRBV5-1 and TRBJ2-1, the CDR3 gives the full variable domain: KAGVTQTPRYLIKTRGQQVTLSCSPISGHRSVSWYQQTPGQGLQFLFEYFSETQRNKGNFPGRFSGRQFSNSRSEMNVSTLELGDSALYLCASSLEGLAGNEQFFGPGTRLTVL.

This rearrangement joins TRBV7-3 to TRBJ2-1; tentative D call: TRBD1 (6 bases). Germline CDR1 is SGHTA and CDR2 is FQGTGA. The CDR3 has 15 amino acids. The V and J ends lost 4 bases and 4 bases respectively, with 14 bases between them. CDR3 in DNA: TGTGCCAGCAGCTCGGGACAACCCCCGTACAATGAGCAGTTCTTC. Residues: CASSSGQPPYNEQFF. The full variable domain, in which reference TRBV7-3 and TRBJ2-1 provide the parts outside the CDR3, is GAGVSQTPSNKVTEKGKYVELRCDPISGHTALYWYRQSLGQGPEFLIYFQGTGAADDSGLPNDRFFAVRPEGSVSTLKIQRTERGDSAVYLCASSSGQPPYNEQFFGPGTRLTVL.

This chain uses TRBV4-1 with TRBJ2-7; weak D call: TRBD2 (5 bases). The ends were cut back, 1 base at V and 2 bases at J, with 9 bases in the middle. CDR1 is MGHRA, CDR2 YSYEKL, per germline. CDR3 length equals 14 residues. The CDR3 DNA reads as TGCGCCAGCAGCCAAGGGACGGGGACCTACGAGCAGTACTTC. Protein product: CASSQGTGTYEQYF.

The chain joins TRBV9 to TRBJ1-5; D is undetermined. Deletions cut 4 bases from V and 7 bases from J, with 12 bases between. CDR1 and CDR2 from the germline V gene are SGDLS and YYNGEE. This CDR3 has 13 residues. CDR3 amino acids: CASSLSDLQPQHF. The DNA for the CDR3 is TGTGCCAGCAGCCTATCCGACCTCCAGCCCCAGCATTTT.

This clone was counted once. This chain uses TRBV7-9 with TRBJ1-1; TRBD1 agrees at 10 bases. The ends lost 1 base at V and 4 bases at J; junction bases unmatched: 6. The CDR3 length is 16 residues. The V gene's germline CDR1 is SEHNR and CDR2 FQNEAQ (reference sequence). CDR3 in DNA: TGTGCCAGCAGCTTAGAATGGGGACAGGGGAGCACTGAAGCTTTCTTT. Translated: CASSLEWGQGSTEAFF.

The chain is built from TRBV6-5 and TRBJ2-1; D not certain. Looked up from germline, CDR1 is MNHEY and CDR2 is SVGAGI. Between the trimmed V and J ends, which lost 2 bases and 4 bases, there was a span of 6 bases. The CDR3 runs 13 residues. In DNA, the CDR3 is TGTGCCAGCAGTTACGCTGGGTACAATGAGCAGTTCTTC. Residues: CASSYAGYNEQFF.

About this clone: The junction does not match germline at one end; this may be a read error. The genes are TRBV7-7 and TRBJ2-1, with D perhaps matching TRBD2 (5 bases). Per the germline V gene, CDR1 is SSHAT and CDR2 is FNYEAQ (reference sequence). The CDR3 totals 15 residues. CDR3 amino acids: CASSLGTGGHNEQFF. The CDR3 DNA follows: TGTGCTAGCAGCTTAGGAACCGGAGGTCACAATGAGCAGTTCTTC.

This chain joins TRBV5-6 and TRBJ1-3; the D gene is possibly TRBD1 (5 bases). This CDR3 has 15 residues. The V end lost 4 bases, the J end lost 4 bases, and 15 bases lay between the germline ends. Germline V gene lookup returns CDR1 SGHDT and CDR2 YYEEEE. The CDR3 here is CASSPPGGPGNTIYF. DNA for the CDR3: TGTGCCAGCAGCCCGCCGGGGGGACCCGGAAACACCATATATTTT.

The V gene is TRBV4-1, the J gene TRBJ1-3, with unresolved D. CDR3 length: 13 residues. The V end lost 0 bases, the J end lost 8 bases, and 8 bases lay between the germline ends. The germline V gene encodes CDR1 MGHRA and CDR2 YSYEKL. CDR3 nucleotide sequence: TGCGCCAGCAGCCAAGAAGGGTGGGACACCATATATTTT. Protein sequence: CASSQEGWDTIYF.

The chain is built from TRBV28 and TRBJ1-4; TRBD1 might be the D (6 bases). Germline loops: CDR1 MDHEN, CDR2 SYDVKM. The CDR3 loop spans 16 amino acids. Trimming shortened V by 0 bases and J by 6 bases, and 14 bases separated the two germline ends. CDR3 in DNA: TGTGCCAGCAGTTTATGGGTGACAGGACGGGATGAAAAACTGTTTTTT. This sequence encodes CASSLWVTGRDEKLFF.

The V gene is TRBV11-1, the J gene TRBJ1-1; 8 bases fit TRBD1. This CDR3 has 14 amino acids. Germline CDR1 is SGHAT and CDR2 is FQDESV (reference sequence). V dropped 5 bases and J dropped 4; count of bases not matched to a gene: 6. DNA for the CDR3: TGTGCCAGCAGCGACAGGGGATCGGTCACTGAAGCTTTCTTT. As protein: CASSDRGSVTEAFF. Drawing the rest from reference TRBV11-1 and TRBJ1-1, the complete variable domain is EAEVAQSPRYKITEKSQAVAFWCDPISGHATLYWYRQILGQGPELLVQFQDESVVDDSQLPKDRFSAERLKGVDSTLKIQPAELGDSAMYLCASSDRGSVTEAFFGQGTRLTVV.

This clone has only a few counts. The CDR3 loop reads CASSLEGRIYGYTF. CDR3 DNA sequence: TGTGCCAGCAGCTTAGAAGGACGAATCTATGGCTACACCTTC. The chain combines TRBV7-2 with TRBJ1-2; no firm D call. Germline V gene data show CDR1 as SGHTA and CDR2 as FQGNSA. The germline V and J ends were trimmed by 1 base and 4 bases, with 10 bases remaining between them. The CDR3 totals 14 residues.

The chain carries TRBV2 and TRBJ1-1; D unresolved. This CDR3 is 14 amino acids long. Germline V gene data show CDR1 as SNHLY and CDR2 as FYNNEI. V gave up 4 bases and J gave up 1 base, with 10 bases separating them. The CDR3 loop is CASSARIRNTEAFF. The CDR3 DNA reads as TGTGCCAGCAGTGCCCGGATAAGGAACACTGAAGCTTTCTTT.